This TCR beta chain stems from a study of T cell responses to AZD1222 COVID-19 vaccine. Study-wide context: Second doses were pooled across both intervals (about 4 or about 12 weeks).

Sequencing was performed with immunoSEQ multiplex PCR; in TCRdb, only in-frame clones are kept and a portion is missing. The sample consists of about 140,000 clones, more than 90% of them appearing once. In regard to this clone: The antigen remains unidentified.

The CDR3 contains 15 residues. Germline V CDR1 and CDR2: LNHDA, SQIVND (reference sequence). The V and J ends lost 4 bases and 7 bases, in that order; junction bases with no gene match: 8. Study-level results: Unmutated variant regions reportedly attract nearly half of all spike-specific TCRs. Repertoires were obtained only post-peak T cell response. Possibly, clonal diversity was underestimated; donors were largely white British and included more females.

The starting material was peripheral blood, obtained on day 0 of AZD1222 vaccination. This sequence was found in an adult in good health. The chain is built from TRBV19 and TRBJ1-5, with 9 bases that match TRBD1. The CDR3 DNA is TGTGCCAGTAGTACGACGGGACAGGGTCGGCAGCCCCAGCATTTT. Protein product: CASSTTGQGRQPQHF.